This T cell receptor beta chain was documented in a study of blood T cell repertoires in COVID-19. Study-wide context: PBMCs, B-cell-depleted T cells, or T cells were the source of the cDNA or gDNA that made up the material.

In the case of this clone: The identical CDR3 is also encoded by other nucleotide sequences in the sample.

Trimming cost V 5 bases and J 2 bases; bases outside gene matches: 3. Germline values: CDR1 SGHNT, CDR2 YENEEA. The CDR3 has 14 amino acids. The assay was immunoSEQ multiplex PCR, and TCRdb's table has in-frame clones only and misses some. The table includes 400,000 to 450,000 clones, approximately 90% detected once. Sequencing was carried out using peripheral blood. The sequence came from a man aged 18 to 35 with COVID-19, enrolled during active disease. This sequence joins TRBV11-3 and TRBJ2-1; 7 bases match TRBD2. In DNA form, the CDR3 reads TGTGCCAGCAGCCTAACTAGCGCCTACAATGAGCAGTTCTTC. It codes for CASSLTSAYNEQFF. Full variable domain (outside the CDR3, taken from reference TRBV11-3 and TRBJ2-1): EAGVVQSPRYKIIEKKQPVAFWCNPISGHNTLYWYLQNLGQGPELLIRYENEEAVDDSQLPKDRFSAERLKGVDSTLKIQPAELGDSAVYLCASSLTSAYNEQFFGPGTRLTVL.